This entry is about one T cell receptor beta chain. Time point: pre-sensitization, week 0. The sample's treatment: therapeutic diphenylcyclopropenone sensitization with weekly scalp DPC. Sample donors consisted of patients with alopecia, aged 18 to 70 years, who were suitable for DPC. Trimming removed 4 bases at V and 6 bases at J, with 14 bases between. The CDR3 covers 15 residues. From germline, CDR1 is SGHRS and CDR2 YFSETQ. Individual cDNA molecules had unique molecular identifiers attached to them by the library. Each CDR3 protein gets one entry after TCRdb re-called the RACE reads with MiXCR. This sample yields about 120,000 distinct CDR3 sequences, of which roughly 14% are seen a single time; around 2.8% belongs to the top ten. The data are from a study of human T cells and chemical hapten exposure. Across the whole study: 2% DPC applied to a roughly 2 cm by roughly 2 cm arm area sensitized donors.

The sample in question was whole blood, obtained in connection with sensitization to the hapten diphenylcyclopropenone (DPC). The gene calls are TRBV5-1 and TRBJ1-6; D ambiguous. The clonotype originates from a woman under 30 with alopecia areata. Some clones in this sample may be carry-over from other donors' samples. Here the CDR3 reads CASSTTSSPNSPLHF. As DNA, the CDR3 is TGCGCCAGCAGCACGACCTCCTCCCCTAATTCACCCCTCCACTTT.